Listed here are 27 T cell receptor beta chains from one sample, sequenced in a study of blood T cells in healthy people across ages. Through a sample-barcoded 5' primer and a J-beta primer mix, a second PCR was run for 7 to 11 cycles. TCRdb reanalysed the 5' RACE reads using MiXCR and keeps one entry per CDR3 protein. Among around 1.5 million distinct CDR3 sequences listed, 45% to 70% were seen once. Sequenced sample: blood. These receptors were obtained from a man in his late teens or twenties in good health.

The table lists this clonotype with a few counts. The V gene is TRBV20-1, the J gene TRBJ2-5; 9 bases are shared with TRBD2. Trimming at V came to 6 bases and at J to 5 bases, leaving 10 bases not matched to a gene. The germline V gene encodes CDR1 DFQATT and CDR2 SNEGSKA (reference sequence). The CDR3 contains 14 residues. The chain's CDR3 is CSATGTSIRETQYF. The CDR3 DNA is TGCAGTGCCACCGGGACTAGCATCCGGGAGACCCAGTACTTC.

Only a few counts were recorded for this clonotype. V gene TRBV6-1 combines with J gene TRBJ2-3; D unclear. V lost 1 base and J 2 bases, leaving 7 bases between the germline ends. Germline lookup yields CDR1 MNHNS and CDR2 SASEGT. The CDR3 has 14 residues. Here the CDR3 DNA reads TGTGCCAGCAGTGAAGAGTTAGCCACAGATACGCAGTATTTT. It specifies CASSEELATDTQYF.

The chain employs TRBV12-3 or TRBV12-4 and TRBJ2-7; tentative D call: TRBD1 (6 bases). V lost 2 bases and J lost 5, with 22 bases in between. This CDR3 has 17 residues. CDR3 DNA sequence: TGTGCCAGCAGTTTAAGGCCTCTGCGGCAGGGGTTAGACGAGCAGTACTTC. It is translated as CASSLRPLRQGLDEQYF.

The rearrangement links TRBV4-3 to TRBJ1-5; no clear D. Germline V gene sequence: CDR1 LGHNA, CDR2 YSLEER. This CDR3 spans 14 amino acids. V lost 0 bases to trimming and J lost 5 bases, with 8 bases between them. The CDR3 is CASSQDRMDQPQHF. CDR3 sequence (DNA): TGCGCCAGCAGCCAAGATCGAATGGATCAGCCCCAGCATTTT.

This clonotype was detected only a few times. V usage is TRBV4-1 and J usage is TRBJ1-5; 8 positions agree with TRBD1. This CDR3 contains 21 residues. Germline V gene lookup returns CDR1 MGHRA and CDR2 YSYEKL. V lost 1 base, J lost 0 bases, and 17 bases stayed unmatched. CDR3 loop: CASSQGRRWTGKTYSNQPQHF. CDR3 DNA sequence: TGCGCCAGCAGCCAAGGTAGAAGATGGACAGGGAAAACTTATAGCAATCAGCCCCAGCATTTT.

The rearrangement uses TRBV20-1 and TRBJ1-2; D is perhaps TRBD1 (5 bases). V was pared by 3 bases and J by 4 bases, with 18 bases between. The CDR3 totals 15 residues. The germline V gene encodes CDR1 DFQATT and CDR2 SNEGSKA (reference sequence). The CDR3 nucleotides are TGCAGTGCTAGTCAGGGCACCCTGAGGGTCTATGGCTACACCTTC. Protein sequence: CSASQGTLRVYGYTF.

This clonotype was found once. This chain joins TRBV11-2 and TRBJ2-3, with D possibly being TRBD2 (6 bases). Between the trimmed V and J ends, which lost 1 base and 1 base, there was a span of 9 bases. The CDR3 length is 15 residues. The germline V gene encodes CDR1 SGHAT and CDR2 FQNNGV. In DNA form, the CDR3 reads TGTGCCAGCAGCTTAGTCAGGAGGGGCACAGATACGCAGTATTTT. Translating gives CASSLVRRGTDTQYF.

The chain recombines TRBV4-3 with TRBJ2-7, with 9 bases lining up with TRBD1. CDR3 length equals 17 residues. Unmatched junction bases numbered 10, after V lost 3 bases and J lost 1 base. In germline, CDR1 is LGHNA, CDR2 YSLEER. The CDR3 nucleotides read TGCGCCAGCAGCCAGGCTAACAGGGGGCTGGGATCCTACGAGCAGTACTTC. Translating it yields CASSQANRGLGSYEQYF.

V usage is TRBV12-5 and J usage is TRBJ2-7; D perhaps matches TRBD2 (5 bases). CDR1 is LGHNT, CDR2 FRNRAP, per germline. Trimming left V 6 bases short and J 0 bases short, with 12 bases between. The CDR3 consists of 14 residues. CDR3 coding DNA: TGTGCTAGTGGCCAAGGTCGGGGCTCCTACGAGCAGTACTTC. Translated: CASGQGRGSYEQYF.

The rearrangement uses TRBV9 and TRBJ2-3; D might be TRBD1 or TRBD2, each matching 6 bases. Germline V CDR1 and CDR2: SGDLS, YYNGEE. Trimming took 3 bases from V and 3 from J, leaving 14 bases between them. The CDR3 contains 15 residues. The CDR3 is CASSDRGGRTDTQYF. CDR3 nucleotide sequence: TGTGCCAGCAGCGACAGAGGGGGGAGGACAGATACGCAGTATTTT.

The chain uses TRBV5-6 and TRBJ1-1; D ambiguous. V was trimmed by 7 bases and J by 0 bases, leaving 10 bases between them. This CDR3 contains 13 residues. Germline V CDR1 and CDR2: SGHDT, YYEEEE. The CDR3 sequence: CASAGVMNTEAFF. The CDR3 bases are TGTGCCAGCGCGGGAGTCATGAACACTGAAGCTTTCTTT.

The DNA of the CDR3 is TGTGCCAGCAGTTACTCGTTCCCTAGCGGGGGAGGCAATGAGCAGTTCTTC. Protein: CASSYSFPSGGGNEQFF. The V gene is TRBV6-5, the J gene TRBJ2-1; 10 bases match TRBD2. V was clipped by 0 bases and J by 6 bases; unmatched bases: 8. Germline V lookup: CDR1 MNHEY, CDR2 SVGAGI. The CDR3 is made up of 17 amino acids.

The table lists this clonotype with a few counts. The chain carries TRBV29-1 and TRBJ1-2; TRBD1 agrees at 7 bases. The CDR3 has 13 amino acids. Germline values: CDR1 SQVTM, CDR2 ANQGSEA. The V and J ends lost 3 bases and 6 bases, in that order; junction bases with no gene match: 7. CDR3 amino acids: CSVDPGTGDGYTF. The CDR3 region has the DNA TGCAGCGTTGACCCTGGAACAGGGGATGGCTACACCTTC. The complete variable domain, with remaining parts taken from reference TRBV29-1 and TRBJ1-2, reads SAVISQKPSRDICQRGTSLTIQCQVDSQVTMMFWYRQQPGQSLTLIATANQGSEATYESGFVIDKFPISRPNLTFSTLTVSNMSPEDSSIYLCSVDPGTGDGYTFGSGTRLTVV.

This clonotype was recorded only once. The germline gene is not matched at one end of the junction; a read error may be the cause. The chain is built from TRBV4-1 and TRBJ2-2, with 7 bases lining up with TRBD2. The CDR3 contains 16 residues. Germline CDR1 is MGHRA and CDR2 is YSYEKL. CDR3 DNA sequence: TGCGCTAGCAGCAGTGGTGGCGGGAGTCCCACCGGGGAGCTGTTTTTT. Translated: CASSSGGGSPTGELFF.

The chain couples TRBV4-1 to TRBJ1-1, with unresolved D. Trimming shortened V by 1 base and J by 0 bases, and 6 bases separated the two germline ends. The germline V gene encodes CDR1 MGHRA and CDR2 YSYEKL. The CDR3 length is 14 residues. CDR3 sequence reads: CASSQVQVNTEAFF. In DNA, the CDR3 is TGCGCCAGCAGCCAAGTGCAGGTGAACACTGAAGCTTTCTTT.

J is TRBJ2-3 and V is TRBV9; weak D call: TRBD2 (6 bases). The V and J ends lost 4 bases and 8 bases respectively, with 17 bases between them. This CDR3 comprises 14 residues. Germline V gene lookup returns CDR1 SGDLS and CDR2 YYNGEE. The CDR3 loop reads CASSSNGLAVTQYF. As DNA, the CDR3 is TGTGCCAGCAGCTCAAACGGATTAGCGGTTACGCAGTATTTT.

This clonotype was seen more than once but under ten times. The chain links TRBV11-1 to TRBJ1-6, with D unclear. Germline CDR1 and CDR2: SGHAT and FQDESV (reference sequence). V was cut by 5 bases and J by 4 bases, with 6 bases left in between. CDR3 length: 13 residues. In DNA, the CDR3 is TGTGCCAGCAGCCCAGCTTATAATTCACCCCTCCACTTT. Its protein is CASSPAYNSPLHF.

The V call is TRBV2, the J call TRBJ1-2; 8 nucleotides line up with TRBD1. The length of the CDR3 is 12 residues. Germline V gene data show CDR1 as SNHLY and CDR2 as FYNNEI. The trim removed 7 bases at V and 8 bases at J, leaving 6 bases unmatched. The CDR3 nucleotides are TGTGCCAGCATTCAGGGGGCGCGAGGCTACACCTTC. This translates into CASIQGARGYTF.

The chain is built from TRBV29-1 and TRBJ2-7; no clear D. Germline V gene data show CDR1 as SQVTM and CDR2 as ANQGSEA. V was trimmed by 3 bases and J by 2 bases, leaving 8 bases between them. The CDR3 is 12 amino acids. CDR3 region: CSVEVQAYEQYF. Written as DNA, the CDR3 is TGCAGCGTTGAGGTCCAGGCCTACGAGCAGTACTTC.

The chain employs TRBV25-1 and TRBJ1-4; D unresolved. This CDR3 contains 14 residues. Trimming took 6 bases from V and 4 from J, leaving 12 bases between them. Germline lookup yields CDR1 MGHDK and CDR2 SYGVNS. DNA for the CDR3: TGTGCCAGCAGGGCCGGGAGTTTTAATGAAAAACTGTTTTTT. Its protein is CASRAGSFNEKLFF. Filled out from reference TRBV25-1 and TRBJ1-4, the complete variable domain reads EADIYQTPRYLVIGTGKKITLECSQTMGHDKMYWYQQDPGMELHLIHYSYGVNSTEKGDLSSESTVSRIRTEHFPLTLESARPSHTSQYLCASRAGSFNEKLFFGSGTQLSVL.

The rearrangement uses TRBV9 and TRBJ1-1; no clear D gene. Germline-derived CDR1 and CDR2 are SGDLS and YYNGEE. The ends were cut back, 3 bases at V and 7 bases at J, with 16 bases in the middle. This CDR3 is 14 amino acids long. The CDR3 nucleotides read TGTGCCAGCAGCGCACGGAGGGCTCTGAATGAAGCTTTCTTT. Protein product: CASSARRALNEAFF.

The rearrangement uses TRBV6-5 and TRBJ2-3; 11 bases align to TRBD2. CDR3 size: 14 residues. Looked up from germline, CDR1 is MNHEY and CDR2 is SVGAGI. CDR3 protein: CDKLAGASTDTQYF. The DNA for the CDR3 is TGTGACAAACTAGCGGGGGCTAGCACAGATACGCAGTATTTT.

The chain employs TRBV7-2 and TRBJ2-2, with D possibly called TRBD1 or TRBD2 (5 bases each). V lost 4 bases and J lost 3, with 12 bases in between. Per the germline V gene, CDR1 is SGHTA and CDR2 is FQGNSA. This CDR3 contains 15 residues. The CDR3 DNA reads TGTGCCAGCAGCTCCGGGACGACCTACACCGGGGAGCTGTTTTTT. It yields the protein CASSSGTTYTGELFF.

The chain links TRBV27 to TRBJ2-1, with 9 nucleotides matching TRBD1. Germline trimming cut 1 base from V and 9 bases from J; bases unmatched to any gene: 7. CDR3 length: 15 residues. In germline, CDR1 is MNHEY, CDR2 SMNVEV (reference sequence). The CDR3 bases are TGTGCCAGCAGTTTATTCGGGACAGGGTTGGCTGAGCAGTTCTTC. This sequence encodes CASSLFGTGLAEQFF.

The rearrangement joins TRBV20-1 to TRBJ2-7; D is possibly TRBD2 (6 bases). The J call could be wrong; TRBJ2-5 is a better fit for the DNA end. This CDR3 spans 14 amino acids. Germline V lookup: CDR1 DFQATT, CDR2 SNEGSKA (reference sequence). DNA of the CDR3: TGCAGTGCTAGTCCGGGGGAGATAGGGGAGACCCAGTACTTC. Protein sequence: CSASPGEIGETQYF.

The rearrangement uses TRBV6-1 and TRBJ2-4; 11 bases are a match to TRBD2. The CDR3 runs to 15 residues. J lost 13 bases, V lost 3 bases, and 11 bases had no gene match. Germline V CDR1 and CDR2: MNHNS, SASEGT. This chain's CDR3 is CASSEELAGVDEQYF. The DNA of the CDR3 is TGTGCCAGCAGTGAGGAACTAGCGGGAGTTGATGAGCAGTACTTC.

The chain is built from TRBV4-3 and TRBJ2-1; the match to TRBD2 covers 8 bases. The trim removed 4 bases at V and 7 bases at J, leaving 12 bases unmatched. The CDR3 covers 16 residues. Germline CDR1 reads LGHNA; CDR2 reads YSLEER. DNA of the CDR3: TGCGCCAGCAGCCCTCTCGGGGGGGCCCTACTAAATGAGCAGTTCTTC. It encodes CASSPLGGALLNEQFF.